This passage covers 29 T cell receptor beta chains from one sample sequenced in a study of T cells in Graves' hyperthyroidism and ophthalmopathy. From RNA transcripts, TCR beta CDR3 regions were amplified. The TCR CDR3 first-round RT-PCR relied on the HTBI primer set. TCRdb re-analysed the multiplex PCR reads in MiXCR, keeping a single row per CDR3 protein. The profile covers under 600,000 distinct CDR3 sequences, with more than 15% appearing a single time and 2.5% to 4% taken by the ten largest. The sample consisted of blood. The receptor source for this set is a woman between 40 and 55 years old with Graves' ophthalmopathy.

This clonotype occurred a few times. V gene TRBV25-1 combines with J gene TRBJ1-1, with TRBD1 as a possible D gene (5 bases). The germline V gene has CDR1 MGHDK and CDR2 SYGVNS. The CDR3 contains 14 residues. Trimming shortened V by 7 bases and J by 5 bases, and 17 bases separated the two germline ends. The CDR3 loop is CASTDTWGGTEAFF. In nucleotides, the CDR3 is TGTGCCAGCACCGACACCTGGGGGGGTACTGAAGCTTTCTTT.

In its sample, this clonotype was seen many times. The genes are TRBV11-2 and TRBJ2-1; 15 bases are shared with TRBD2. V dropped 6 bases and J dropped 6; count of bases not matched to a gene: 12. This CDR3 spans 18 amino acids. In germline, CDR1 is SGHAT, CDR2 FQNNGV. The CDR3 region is CASSRTRTSGRVVNEQFF. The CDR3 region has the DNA TGTGCCAGCAGTCGAACCAGGACTAGCGGGAGGGTGGTCAATGAGCAGTTCTTC.

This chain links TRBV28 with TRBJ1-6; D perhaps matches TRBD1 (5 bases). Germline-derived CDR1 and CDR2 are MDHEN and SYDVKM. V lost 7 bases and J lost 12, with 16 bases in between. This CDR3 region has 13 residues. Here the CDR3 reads CASTPGVIRPLHF. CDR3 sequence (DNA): TGTGCCAGCACCCCGGGGGTAATTCGACCCCTCCACTTT.

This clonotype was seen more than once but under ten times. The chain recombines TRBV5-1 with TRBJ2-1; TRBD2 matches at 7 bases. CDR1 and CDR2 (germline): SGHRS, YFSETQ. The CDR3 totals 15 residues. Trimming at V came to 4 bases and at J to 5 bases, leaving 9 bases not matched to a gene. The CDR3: CASSLAGDYNNEQFF. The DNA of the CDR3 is TGCGCCAGCAGCCTAGCCGGGGACTATAACAATGAGCAGTTCTTC.

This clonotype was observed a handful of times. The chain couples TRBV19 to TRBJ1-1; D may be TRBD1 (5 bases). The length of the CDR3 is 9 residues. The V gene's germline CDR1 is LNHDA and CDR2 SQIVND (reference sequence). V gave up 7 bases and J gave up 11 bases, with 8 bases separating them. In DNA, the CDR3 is TGTGCCAGTAACAGGAGGGCTTTCTTT. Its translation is CASNRRAFF.

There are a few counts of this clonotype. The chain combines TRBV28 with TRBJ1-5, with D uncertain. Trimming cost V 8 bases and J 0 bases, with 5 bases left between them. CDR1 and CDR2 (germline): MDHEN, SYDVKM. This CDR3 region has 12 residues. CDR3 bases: TGTGCCAGCCAGAATAGCAATCAGCCCCAGCATTTT. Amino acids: CASQNSNQPQHF.

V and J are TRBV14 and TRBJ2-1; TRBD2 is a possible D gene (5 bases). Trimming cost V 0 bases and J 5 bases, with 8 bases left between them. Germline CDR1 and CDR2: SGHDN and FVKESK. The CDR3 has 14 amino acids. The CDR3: CASSQEVRDNEQFF. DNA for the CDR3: TGTGCCAGCAGCCAAGAGGTGCGGGACAATGAGCAGTTCTTC.

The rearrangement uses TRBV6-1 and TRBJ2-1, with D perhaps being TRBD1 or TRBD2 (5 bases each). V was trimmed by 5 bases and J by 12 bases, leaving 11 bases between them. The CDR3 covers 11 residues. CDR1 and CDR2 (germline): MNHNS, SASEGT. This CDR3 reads CASSRQRGQFF. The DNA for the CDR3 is TGTGCCAGCAGTCGGCAGAGGGGGCAGTTCTTC.

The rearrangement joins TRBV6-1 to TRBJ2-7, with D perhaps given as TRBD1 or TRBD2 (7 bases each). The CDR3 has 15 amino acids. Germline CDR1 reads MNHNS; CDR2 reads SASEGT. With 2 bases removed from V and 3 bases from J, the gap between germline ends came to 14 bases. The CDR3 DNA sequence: TGTGCCAGCAGTGAATGGTCAGGGGGGGACTACGAGCAGTACTTC. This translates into CASSEWSGGDYEQYF.

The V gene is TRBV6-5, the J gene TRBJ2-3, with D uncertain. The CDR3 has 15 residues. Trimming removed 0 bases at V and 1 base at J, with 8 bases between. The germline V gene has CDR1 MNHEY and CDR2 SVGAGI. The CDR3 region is CASSYSGLGTDTQYF. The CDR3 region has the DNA TGTGCCAGCAGTTACTCTGGGTTGGGCACAGATACGCAGTATTTT.

DNA of the CDR3: TGCGCCAGCAGTGATGGGTTGGGAGCAGATACGCAGTATTTT. It codes for CASSDGLGADTQYF. The chain combines TRBV10-1 with TRBJ2-3; TRBD2 is a possible D gene (5 bases). CDR1 WNHNN and CDR2 SYGVQD come from the germline V gene (reference sequence). This CDR3 has 14 amino acids. V shed 3 bases and J shed 4 bases, with 11 bases lying between them.

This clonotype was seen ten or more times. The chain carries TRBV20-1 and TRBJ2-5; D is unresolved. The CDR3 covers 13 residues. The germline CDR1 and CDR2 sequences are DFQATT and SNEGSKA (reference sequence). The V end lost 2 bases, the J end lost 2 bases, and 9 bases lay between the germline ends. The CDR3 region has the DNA TGCAGTGCTAGATCGAGCGTGCAAGAGACCCAGTACTTC. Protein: CSARSSVQETQYF.

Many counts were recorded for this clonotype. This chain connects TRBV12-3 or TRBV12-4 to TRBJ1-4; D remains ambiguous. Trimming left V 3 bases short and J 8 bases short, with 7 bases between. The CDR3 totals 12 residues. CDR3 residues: CASSFGLEKLFF. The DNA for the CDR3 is TGTGCCAGCAGTTTCGGACTGGAAAAACTGTTTTTT.

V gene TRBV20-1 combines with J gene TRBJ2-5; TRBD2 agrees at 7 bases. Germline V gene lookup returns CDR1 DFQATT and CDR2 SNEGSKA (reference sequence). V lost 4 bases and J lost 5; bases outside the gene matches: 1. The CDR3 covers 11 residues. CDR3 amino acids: CSATRGETQYF. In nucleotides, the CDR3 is TGCAGTGCTACGCGGGGGGAGACCCAGTACTTC.

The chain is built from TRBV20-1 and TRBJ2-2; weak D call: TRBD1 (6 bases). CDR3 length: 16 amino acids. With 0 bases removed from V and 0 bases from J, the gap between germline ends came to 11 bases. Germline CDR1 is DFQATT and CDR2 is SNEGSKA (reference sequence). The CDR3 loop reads CSARDRGSPNTGELFF. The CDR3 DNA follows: TGCAGTGCTAGAGATAGGGGGTCCCCGAACACCGGGGAGCTGTTTTTT.

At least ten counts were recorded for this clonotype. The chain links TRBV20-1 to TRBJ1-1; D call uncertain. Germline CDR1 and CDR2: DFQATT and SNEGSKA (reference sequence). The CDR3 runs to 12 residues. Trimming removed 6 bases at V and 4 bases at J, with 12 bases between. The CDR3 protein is CSAKRHGTEAFF. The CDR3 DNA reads TGCAGTGCCAAGCGACACGGCACTGAAGCTTTCTTT.

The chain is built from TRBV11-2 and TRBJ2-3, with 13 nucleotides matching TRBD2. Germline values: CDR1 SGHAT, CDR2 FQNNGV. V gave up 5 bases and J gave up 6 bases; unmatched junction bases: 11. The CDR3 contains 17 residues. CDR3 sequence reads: CASSRGTSGDYTDTQYF. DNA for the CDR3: TGTGCCAGCAGCCGCGGGACTAGCGGGGACTACACGGATACGCAGTATTTT.

The CDR3 DNA reads TGTGCCTGGAGTGACACCGGGAGACCCACCGGGGAGCTGTTTTTT. Translating gives CAWSDTGRPTGELFF. This chain joins TRBV30 and TRBJ2-2, with D maybe TRBD2 (6 bases). The CDR3 is made up of 15 amino acids. Deletions cut 1 base from V and 4 bases from J, with 13 bases between. The germline gives CDR1 GTSNPN, CDR2 SVGIG (reference sequence). Full variable domain (remainder filled in from reference TRBV30 and TRBJ2-2): SQTIHQWPATLVQPVGSPLSLECTVEGTSNPNLYWYRQAAGRGLQLLFYSVGIGQISSEVPQNLSASRPQDRQFILSSKKLLLSDSGFYLCAWSDTGRPTGELFFGEGSRLTVL.

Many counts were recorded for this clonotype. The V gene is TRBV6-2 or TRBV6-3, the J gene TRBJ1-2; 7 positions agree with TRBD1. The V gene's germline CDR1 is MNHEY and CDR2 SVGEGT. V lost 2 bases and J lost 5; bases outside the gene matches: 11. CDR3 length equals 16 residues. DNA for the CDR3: TGTGCCAGCAGTTACGCGGGACAGCCTGAGTATTATGGCTACACCTTC. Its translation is CASSYAGQPEYYGYTF.

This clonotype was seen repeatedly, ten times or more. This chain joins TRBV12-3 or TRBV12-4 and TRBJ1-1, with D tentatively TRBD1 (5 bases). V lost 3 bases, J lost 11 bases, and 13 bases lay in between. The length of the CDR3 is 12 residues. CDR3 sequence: CASSLRGGSAFF. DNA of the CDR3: TGTGCCAGCAGTTTGCGTGGGGGTAGTGCTTTCTTT.

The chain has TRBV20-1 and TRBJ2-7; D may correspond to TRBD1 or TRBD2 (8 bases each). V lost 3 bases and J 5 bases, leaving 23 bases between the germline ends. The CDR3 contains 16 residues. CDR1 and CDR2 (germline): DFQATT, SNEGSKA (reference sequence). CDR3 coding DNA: TGCAGTGCTAGGGGGACAGGCTATTGGCGGGGGGACGAGCAGTACTTC. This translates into CSARGTGYWRGDEQYF.

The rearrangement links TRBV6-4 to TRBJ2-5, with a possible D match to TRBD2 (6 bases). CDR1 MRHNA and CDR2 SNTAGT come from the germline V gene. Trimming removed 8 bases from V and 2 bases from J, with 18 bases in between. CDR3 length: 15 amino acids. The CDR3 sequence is CASGREEGVQETQYF. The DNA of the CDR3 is TGTGCCAGCGGCAGGGAGGAGGGCGTTCAAGAGACCCAGTACTTC.

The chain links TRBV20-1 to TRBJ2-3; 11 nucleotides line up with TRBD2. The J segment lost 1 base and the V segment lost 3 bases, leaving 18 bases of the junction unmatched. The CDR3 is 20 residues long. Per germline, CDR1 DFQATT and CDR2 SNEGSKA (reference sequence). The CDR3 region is CSARTSGTYSWRSGTDTQYF. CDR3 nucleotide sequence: TGCAGTGCTAGGACTAGCGGGACCTATTCTTGGAGATCGGGCACAGATACGCAGTATTTT.

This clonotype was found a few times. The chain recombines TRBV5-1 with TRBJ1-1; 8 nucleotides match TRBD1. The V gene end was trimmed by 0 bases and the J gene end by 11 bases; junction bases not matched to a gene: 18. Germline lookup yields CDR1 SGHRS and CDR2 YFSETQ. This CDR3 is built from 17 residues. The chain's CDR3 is CASSLGAGGAWMGSAFF. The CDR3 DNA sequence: TGCGCCAGCAGCTTGGGTGCAGGGGGCGCATGGATGGGGTCGGCTTTCTTT.

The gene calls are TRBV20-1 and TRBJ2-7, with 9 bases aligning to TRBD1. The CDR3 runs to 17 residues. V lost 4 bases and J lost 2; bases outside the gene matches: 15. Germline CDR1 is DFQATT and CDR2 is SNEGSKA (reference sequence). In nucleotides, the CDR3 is TGCAGTGCTACCTCTCCGGGACAGGGCCTTCCTCCCTACGAGCAGTACTTC. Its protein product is CSATSPGQGLPPYEQYF.

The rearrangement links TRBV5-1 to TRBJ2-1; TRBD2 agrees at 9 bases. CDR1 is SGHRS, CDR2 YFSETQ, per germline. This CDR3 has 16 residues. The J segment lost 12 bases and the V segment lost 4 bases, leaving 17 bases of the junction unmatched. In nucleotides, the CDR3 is TGCGCCAGCAGCCCCGGCTGGCGGGAGGGCGAAGTGGGGCAGTTCTTC. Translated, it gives CASSPGWREGEVGQFF.

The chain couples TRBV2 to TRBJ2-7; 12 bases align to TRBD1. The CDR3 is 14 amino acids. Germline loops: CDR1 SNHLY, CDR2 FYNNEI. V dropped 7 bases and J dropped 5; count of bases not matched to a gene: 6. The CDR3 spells CASIKGTGGNEQYF. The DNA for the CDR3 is TGTGCCAGCATAAAGGGGACAGGGGGCAACGAGCAGTACTTC.

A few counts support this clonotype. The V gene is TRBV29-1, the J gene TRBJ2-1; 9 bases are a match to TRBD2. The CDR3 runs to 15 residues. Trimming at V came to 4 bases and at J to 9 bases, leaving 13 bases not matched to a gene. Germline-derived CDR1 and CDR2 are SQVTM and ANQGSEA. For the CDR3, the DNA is TGCAGCGTTGCCGGGACTAGCCCTCAATCTCCTGAGCAGTTCTTC. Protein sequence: CSVAGTSPQSPEQFF.

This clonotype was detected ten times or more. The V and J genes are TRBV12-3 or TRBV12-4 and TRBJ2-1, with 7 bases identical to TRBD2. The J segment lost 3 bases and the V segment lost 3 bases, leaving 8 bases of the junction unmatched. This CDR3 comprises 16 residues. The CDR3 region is CASSFQLGGVYNEQFF. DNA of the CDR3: TGTGCCAGCAGTTTTCAGCTGGGAGGGGTCTACAATGAGCAGTTCTTC.